The rows below give T cell receptor beta chains drawn from one sample of a study of OX40 agonist ivuxolimab in advanced cancers. Assay: immunoSEQ multiplex PCR; the TCRdb copy retains only in-frame clones and omits some. This table holds about 22,000 clones, 70% to 90% found once. The sequencing used CD4+ or CD8+ T cells sorted from blood, collected in a trial of the OX40 agonist ivuxolimab. The origin of the receptors is an adult with an advanced solid tumor such as melanoma, head and neck, liver or kidney cancer. Each CDR3 is given with its conserved first and last residue. A D gene is named only where the DNA matches it firmly. Size tells how often a clone was seen (once, few, many) or the class of an expanded clone, and some rows leave it out.

TRBJ2-3 TRBV10-3 - TRBD2 TGTGCCATCAGTGATCCCTTCCCTAGCGGGAGGACCGAGCTTAGCACAGATACGCAGTATTTT CAISDPFPSGRTELSTDTQYF
TRBJ2-7 TRBV7-9 - - TGTGCCAGCAGCTTTCGGGACAATACCTACGAGCAGTACTTC CASSFRDNTYEQYF
TRBJ2-3 TRBV9 - TRBD2 TGTGCCAGCAGCAATAGCGGGAGGGACGTCGAGGGCACAGATACGCAGTATTTT CASSNSGRDVEGTDTQYF
TRBJ2-1 TRBV19 - TRBD2 TGTGCCAGTAGTATCGGGACTAGTTCGTACAATGAGCAGTTCTTC CASSIGTSSYNEQFF
TRBJ2-5 TRBV25-1 - TRBD2 TGTGCCAGCAGTGAATGGTCTAGCGGGAGTTTGGAGACCCAGTACTTC CASSEWSSGSLETQYF
TRBJ2-1 TRBV29-1 - TRBD2 TGCAGCGTTGCCGGGACTAGCGGGGGTACCTCCTACAATGAGCAGTTCTTC CSVAGTSGGTSYNEQFF
TRBJ1-5 TRBV7-8 - - TGTGCCAGCAGCTTAGAGTGGCAGCTGTATAGCAATCAGCCCCAGCATTTT CASSLEWQLYSNQPQHF
TRBJ2-7 TRBV13 - - TGTGCCAGCAGCTTAGAAGGTTCGGACCCCTACGAGCAGTACTTC CASSLEGSDPYEQYF
TRBJ2-3 TRBV29-1 - - TGCAGCGTTCTCCAGGGGCCGTCAGATACGCAGTATTTT CSVLQGPSDTQYF
TRBJ2-7 TRBV10-3 few - TGTGCCATCAGTGAGTCGACCAGCTTCTCCTACGAGCAGTACTTC CAISESTSFSYEQYF
TRBJ2-7 TRBV9 - TRBD1 TGTGCCAGCAGCGTCTCCGGGACAGGGTCCTACGAGCAGTACTTC CASSVSGTGSYEQYF
TRBJ2-2 TRBV9 - TRBD2 TGTGCCAGCGGCCCCTATAGCGGGACGAACACCGGGGAGCTGTTTTTT CASGPYSGTNTGELFF
TRBJ2-7 TRBV5-6 - TRBD1 TGTGCCAGCAGCCTGAGACAGGGGGCCACCTACGAGCAGTACTTC CASSLRQGATYEQYF
TRBJ2-7 TRBV7-2 once TRBD1 TGTGCCAGCAGCTTAGAGGGACAGAGCTCCTACGAGCAGTACTTC CASSLEGQSSYEQYF
TRBJ2-7 TRBV7-6 - - TGTGCCAGCAGCTCCCAGGGCGACGAGCAGTACTTC CASSSQGDEQYF
TRBJ2-7 TRBV18 - - TGTGCCAGCTCACCAGCCTCCTACGAGCAGTACTTC CASSPASYEQYF
TRBJ1-2 TRBV5-4 - TRBD1 TGTGCCAGCAGTCTACAGGGGTTTCTACCTGCCTTCTATGGCTACACCTTC CASSLQGFLPAFYGYTF
TRBJ2-7 TRBV28 once TRBD1 TGTGCCAGCAGTTTGGGGACAGGGCCAGAGGAGCAGTACTTC CASSLGTGPEEQYF
TRBJ2-3 TRBV30 - - TGTGCCTGGAGTGTTCCCCTCACAGATACGCAGTATTTT CAWSVPLTDTQYF
TRBJ2-5 TRBV9 - - TGTGCCAGCAGCCCTGGGTCGGAAGAGACCCAGTACTTC CASSPGSEETQYF
TRBJ1-2 TRBV7-9 - - TGTGCCAGCAGCACCCTCGACGGGGGCTACACCTTC CASSTLDGGYTF
TRBJ1-1 TRBV7-2 - - TGTGCCAGCAGCTTCGTACAGGGTTATACTGAAGCTTTCTTT CASSFVQGYTEAFF
TRBJ2-7 TRBV5-5 - - TGTGCCAGCAGCTCTGCCTACGAGCAGTACTTC CASSSAYEQYF
TRBJ2-3 TRBV27 - - TGTGCCAGCAGGGGGTTTGACAGGCGTAGCACAGATACGCAGTATTTT CASRGFDRRSTDTQYF
TRBJ2-3 TRBV7-9 - - TGTGCCAGCAGCCTCGCGATCGTGCCCTTACTAGATACGCAGTATTTT CASSLAIVPLLDTQYF
TRBJ2-6 TRBV4-3 - - TGCGCCAGCAGCGTGGGGATTGGGGCCAACGTCCTGACTTTC CASSVGIGANVLTF
TRBJ1-5 TRBV14 - - TGTGCCAGCAGCCAATATAGCAATCAGCCCCAGCATTTT CASSQYSNQPQHF
TRBJ2-7 TRBV11-3 - TRBD2 TGTGCCAGCAGCTTAGAAAAGGGACTAGGATTCCCCTACGAGCAGTACTTC CASSLEKGLGFPYEQYF
TRBJ2-2 TRBV7-6 - - TGTGCCAGCAGGGCCGGGACCCATAACACCGGGGAGCTGTTTTTT CASRAGTHNTGELFF
TRBJ2-1 TRBV2 few - TGTGCCAGCAGTCGGGACAGCCCCGGGACTTACTACAATGAGCAGTTCTTC CASSRDSPGTYYNEQFF
TRBJ2-7 TRBV7-6 few - TGTGCCAGCAGCCCGGGGAGACGCGGCGAGCAGTACTTC CASSPGRRGEQYF